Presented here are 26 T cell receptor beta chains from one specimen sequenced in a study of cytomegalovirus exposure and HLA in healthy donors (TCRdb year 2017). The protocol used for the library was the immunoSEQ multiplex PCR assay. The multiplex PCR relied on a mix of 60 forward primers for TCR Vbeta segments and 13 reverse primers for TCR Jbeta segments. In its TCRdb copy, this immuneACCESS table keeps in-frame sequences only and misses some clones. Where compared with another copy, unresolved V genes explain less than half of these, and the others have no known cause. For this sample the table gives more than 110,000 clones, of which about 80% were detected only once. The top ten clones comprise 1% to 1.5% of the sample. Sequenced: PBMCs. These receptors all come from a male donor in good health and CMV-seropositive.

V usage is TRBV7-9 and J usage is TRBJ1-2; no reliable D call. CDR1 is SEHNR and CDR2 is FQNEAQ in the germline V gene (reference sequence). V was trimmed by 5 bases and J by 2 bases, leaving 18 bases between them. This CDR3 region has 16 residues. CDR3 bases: TGTGCCAGCAGCCCCCGGAGTGCGCCCGTAAACTATGGCTACACCTTC. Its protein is CASSPRSAPVNYGYTF.

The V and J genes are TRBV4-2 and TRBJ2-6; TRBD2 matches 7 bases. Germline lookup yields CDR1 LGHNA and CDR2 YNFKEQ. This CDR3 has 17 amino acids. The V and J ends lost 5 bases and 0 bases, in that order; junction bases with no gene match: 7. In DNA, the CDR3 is TGTGCCAGCAGCTTGGACGGGGGGTTCTCTGGGGCCAACGTCCTGACTTTC. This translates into CASSLDGGFSGANVLTF.

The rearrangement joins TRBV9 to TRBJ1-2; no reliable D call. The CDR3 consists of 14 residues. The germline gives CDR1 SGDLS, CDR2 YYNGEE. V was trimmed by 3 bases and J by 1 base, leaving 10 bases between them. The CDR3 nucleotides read TGTGCCAGCAGCGCAGGCCGAGATAACTATGGCTACACCTTC. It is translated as CASSAGRDNYGYTF.

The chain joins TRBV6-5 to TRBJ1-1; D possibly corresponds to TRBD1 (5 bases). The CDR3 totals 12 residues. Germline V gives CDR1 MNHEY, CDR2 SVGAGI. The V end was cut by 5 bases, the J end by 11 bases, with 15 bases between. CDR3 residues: CASSAYGDYAFF. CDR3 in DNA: TGTGCCAGCAGTGCCTATGGGGACTATGCTTTCTTT.

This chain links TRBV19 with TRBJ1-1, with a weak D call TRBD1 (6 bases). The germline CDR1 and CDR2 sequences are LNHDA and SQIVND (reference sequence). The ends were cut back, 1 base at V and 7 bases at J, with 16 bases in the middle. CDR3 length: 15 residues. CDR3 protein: CASSIGGRGIGEAFF. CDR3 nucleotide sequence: TGTGCCAGTAGTATAGGGGGCAGGGGAATTGGTGAAGCTTTCTTT.

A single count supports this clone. CDR3: CASSVAQDRRPEAFF. The CDR3 DNA sequence: TGTGCCAGCAGTGTGGCTCAGGACAGGCGGCCTGAAGCTTTCTTT. This chain connects TRBV6-1 to TRBJ1-1, with 7 nucleotides matching TRBD1. V was pared by 4 bases and J by 6 bases, with 11 bases of the junction left unmatched. Germline V gives CDR1 MNHNS, CDR2 SASEGT. The CDR3 is made up of 15 amino acids.

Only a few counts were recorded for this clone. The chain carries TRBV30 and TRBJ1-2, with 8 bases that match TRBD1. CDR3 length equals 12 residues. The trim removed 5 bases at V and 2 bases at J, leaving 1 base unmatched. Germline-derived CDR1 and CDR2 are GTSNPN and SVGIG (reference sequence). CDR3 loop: CAWDRGNYGYTF. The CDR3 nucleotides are TGTGCCTGGGACAGGGGCAACTATGGCTACACCTTC.

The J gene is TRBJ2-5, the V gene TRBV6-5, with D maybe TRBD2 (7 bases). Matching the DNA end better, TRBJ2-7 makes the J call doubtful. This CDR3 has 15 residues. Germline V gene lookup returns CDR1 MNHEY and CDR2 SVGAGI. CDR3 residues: CASSYSGDMAYEQYF. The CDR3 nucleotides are TGTGCCAGCAGTTACAGCGGGGACATGGCCTACGAGCAGTACTTC.

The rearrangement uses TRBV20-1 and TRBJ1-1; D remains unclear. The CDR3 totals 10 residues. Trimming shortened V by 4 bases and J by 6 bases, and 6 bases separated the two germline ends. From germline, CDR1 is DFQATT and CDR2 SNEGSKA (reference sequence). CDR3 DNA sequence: TGCAGTGCTAAATCTCCTGAAGCTTTCTTT. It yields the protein CSAKSPEAFF.

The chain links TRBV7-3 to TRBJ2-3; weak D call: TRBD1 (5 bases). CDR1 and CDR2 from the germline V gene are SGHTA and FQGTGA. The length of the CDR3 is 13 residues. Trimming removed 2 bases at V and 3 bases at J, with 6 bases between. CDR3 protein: CASSLGATDTQYF. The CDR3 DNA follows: TGTGCCAGCAGCTTAGGGGCAACAGATACGCAGTATTTT.

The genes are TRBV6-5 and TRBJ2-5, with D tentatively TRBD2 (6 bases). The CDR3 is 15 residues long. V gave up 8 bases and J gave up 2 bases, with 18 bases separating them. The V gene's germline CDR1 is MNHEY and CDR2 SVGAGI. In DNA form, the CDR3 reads TGTGCCAGCTCTATAGTGGGCGGGGCGCAAGAGACCCAGTACTTC. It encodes CASSIVGGAQETQYF.

CDR3 coding DNA: TGTGCCAGCAGCCCCACTGTAGGGGACTCGGCAATGAACACTGAAGCTTTCTTT. It codes for CASSPTVGDSAMNTEAFF. The J gene is TRBJ1-1, the V gene TRBV7-9; a possible D gene is TRBD1 (5 bases). Germline lookup yields CDR1 SEHNR and CDR2 FQNEAQ (reference sequence). Between the trimmed V and J ends, which lost 5 bases and 0 bases, there was a span of 22 bases. CDR3 length equals 18 residues. The full variable domain, rest sourced from reference TRBV7-9 and TRBJ1-1, is DTGVSQNPRHKITKRGQNVTFRCDPISEHNRLYWYRQTLGQGPEFLTYFQNEAQLEKSRLLSDRFSAERPKGSFSTLEIQRTEQGDSAMYLCASSPTVGDSAMNTEAFFGQGTRLTVV.

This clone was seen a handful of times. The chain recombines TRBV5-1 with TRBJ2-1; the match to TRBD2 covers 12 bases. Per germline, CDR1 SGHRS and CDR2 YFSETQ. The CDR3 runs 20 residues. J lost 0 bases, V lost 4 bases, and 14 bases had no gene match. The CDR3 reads CASSPWKSSGRESSYNEQFF. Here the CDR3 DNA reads TGCGCCAGCAGCCCTTGGAAGTCTAGCGGGAGGGAGAGCTCCTACAATGAGCAGTTCTTC.

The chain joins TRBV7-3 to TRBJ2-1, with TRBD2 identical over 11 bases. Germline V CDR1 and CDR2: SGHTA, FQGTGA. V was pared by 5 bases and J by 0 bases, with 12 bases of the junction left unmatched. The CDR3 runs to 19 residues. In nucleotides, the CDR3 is TGTGCCAGCAGCCCCGCTGGGGCTAGCGGGGGGAGCTCCTACAATGAGCAGTTCTTC. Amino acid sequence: CASSPAGASGGSSYNEQFF.

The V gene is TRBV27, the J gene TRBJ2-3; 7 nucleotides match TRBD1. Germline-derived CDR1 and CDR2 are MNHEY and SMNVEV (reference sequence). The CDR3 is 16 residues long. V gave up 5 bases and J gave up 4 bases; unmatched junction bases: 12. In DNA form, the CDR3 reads TGTGCCAGCAGTAACCCACAGGGGATCGGGGCAGATACGCAGTATTTT. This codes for CASSNPQGIGADTQYF.

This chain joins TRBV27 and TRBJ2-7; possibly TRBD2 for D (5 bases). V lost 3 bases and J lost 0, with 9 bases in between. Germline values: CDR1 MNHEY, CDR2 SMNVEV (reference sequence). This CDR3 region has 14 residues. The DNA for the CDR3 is TGTGCCAGCAGTTTCCTGAGCGGCTCCTACGAGCAGTACTTC. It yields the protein CASSFLSGSYEQYF.

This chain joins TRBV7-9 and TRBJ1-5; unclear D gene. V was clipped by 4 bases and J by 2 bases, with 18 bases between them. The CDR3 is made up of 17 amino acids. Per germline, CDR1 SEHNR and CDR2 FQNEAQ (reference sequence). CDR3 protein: CASSSSSSGSRNQPQHF. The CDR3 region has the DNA TGTGCCAGCAGCTCCTCCTCGTCGGGGAGTCGCAATCAGCCCCAGCATTTT.

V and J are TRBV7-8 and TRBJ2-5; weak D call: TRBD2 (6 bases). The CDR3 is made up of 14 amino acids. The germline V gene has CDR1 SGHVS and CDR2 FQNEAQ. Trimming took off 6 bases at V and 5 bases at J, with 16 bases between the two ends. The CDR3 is CASRHPLGGETQYF. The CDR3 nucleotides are TGTGCCAGCAGACACCCCCTTGGAGGGGAGACCCAGTACTTC.

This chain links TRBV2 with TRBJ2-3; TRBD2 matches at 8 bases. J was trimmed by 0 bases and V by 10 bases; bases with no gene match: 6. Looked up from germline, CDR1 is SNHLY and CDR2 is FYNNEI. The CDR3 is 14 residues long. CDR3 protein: CAIEREPSTDTQYF. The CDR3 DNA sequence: TGTGCCATAGAGCGGGAGCCGAGCACAGATACGCAGTATTTT.

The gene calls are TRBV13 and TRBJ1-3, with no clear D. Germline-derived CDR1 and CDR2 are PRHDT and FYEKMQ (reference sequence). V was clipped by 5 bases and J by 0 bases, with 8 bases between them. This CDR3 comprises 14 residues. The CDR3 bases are TGTGCCAGCAGCCTACAGAGCTCTGGAAACACCATATATTTT. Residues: CASSLQSSGNTIYF.

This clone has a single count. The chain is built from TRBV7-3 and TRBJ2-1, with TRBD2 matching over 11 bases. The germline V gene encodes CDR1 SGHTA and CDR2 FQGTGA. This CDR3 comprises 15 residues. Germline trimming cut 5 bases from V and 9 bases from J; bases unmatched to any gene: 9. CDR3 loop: CASSILAGGPGEQFF. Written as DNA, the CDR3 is TGTGCCAGCAGCATTCTAGCGGGGGGTCCGGGTGAGCAGTTCTTC.

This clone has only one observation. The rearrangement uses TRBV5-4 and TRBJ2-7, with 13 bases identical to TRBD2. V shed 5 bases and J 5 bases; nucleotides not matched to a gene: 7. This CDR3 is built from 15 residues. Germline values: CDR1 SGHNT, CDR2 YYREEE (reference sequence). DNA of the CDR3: TGTGCCAGCAGTACCGGGACTAGCGGGAATCACGAGCAGTACTTC. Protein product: CASSTGTSGNHEQYF.

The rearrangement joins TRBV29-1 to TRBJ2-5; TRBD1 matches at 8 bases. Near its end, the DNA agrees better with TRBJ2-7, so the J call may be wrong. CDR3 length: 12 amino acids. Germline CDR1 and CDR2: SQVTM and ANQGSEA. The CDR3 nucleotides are TGCAGCGTCAGTGGACAGGGCTACGAGCAGTACTTC. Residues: CSVSGQGYEQYF.

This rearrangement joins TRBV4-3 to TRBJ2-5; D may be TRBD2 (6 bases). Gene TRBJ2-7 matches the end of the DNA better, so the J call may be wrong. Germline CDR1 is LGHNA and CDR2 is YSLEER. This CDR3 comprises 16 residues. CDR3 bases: TGCGCCAGCAGCCAAGACCTTGGGGGGAGTCCCTACGAGCAGTACTTC. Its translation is CASSQDLGGSPYEQYF.

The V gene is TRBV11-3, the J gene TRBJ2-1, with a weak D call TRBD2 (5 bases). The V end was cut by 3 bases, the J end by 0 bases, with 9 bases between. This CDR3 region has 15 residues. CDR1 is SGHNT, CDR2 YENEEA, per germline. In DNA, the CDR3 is TGTGCCAGCAGCTTCGGGGTAAGCTCCTACAATGAGCAGTTCTTC. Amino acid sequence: CASSFGVSSYNEQFF.

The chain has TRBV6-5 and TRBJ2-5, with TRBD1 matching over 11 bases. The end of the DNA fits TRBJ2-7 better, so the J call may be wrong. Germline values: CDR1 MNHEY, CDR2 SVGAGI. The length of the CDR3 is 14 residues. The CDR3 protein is CASSPGTGGNEQYF. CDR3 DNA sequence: TGTGCCAGCAGCCCGGGGACAGGGGGAAACGAGCAGTACTTC.